Following are 4 T cell receptor beta chains from one sample sequenced in a study of blood T cells in healthy people across ages. With a J-beta primer mix and a sample-barcoded 5' primer, a second PCR ran about 7 to 11 cycles. TCRdb re-analysed the 5' RACE reads in MiXCR, keeping a single row per CDR3 protein. Here the sample spans about 730,000 distinct CDR3 sequences, roughly 41% being singletons. Sequenced: blood. The receptors were sampled from a woman in her sixties or seventies in good health.

The chain joins TRBV7-2 to TRBJ2-7, with a tentative D call TRBD2 (6 bases). The J call is doubtful: the DNA matches TRBJ2-5 better. This CDR3 is built from 18 residues. From germline, CDR1 is SGHTA and CDR2 FQGNSA. In DNA form, the CDR3 reads TGTGCCAGCAGCTTAGATGGTAGGGGACTTTTGTACCAAGAGACCCAGTACTTC. This translates into CASSLDGRGLLYQETQYF.

The V and J genes are TRBV7-9 and TRBJ2-1, with D tentatively TRBD2 (5 bases). CDR1 and CDR2 (germline): SEHNR, FQNEAQ (reference sequence). Trimming pared 6 bases from V and 8 bases from J, leaving 8 bases between. The CDR3 length is 11 residues. The CDR3 is CASRVGDEQFF. The DNA of the CDR3 is TGTGCCAGCAGGGTCGGGGATGAGCAGTTCTTC.

This chain connects TRBV20-1 to TRBJ2-7; unclear D gene. The assigned J gene may be wrong: the sequence end matches TRBJ2-5 better. The CDR3 length is 15 residues. Germline assignment: CDR1 DFQATT and CDR2 SNEGSKA (reference sequence). The CDR3: CSARGGNSGWETQYF. As DNA, the CDR3 is TGCAGTGCTAGGGGTGGGAATTCTGGTTGGGAGACCCAGTACTTC.

This clonotype was found once. The rearrangement joins TRBV27 to TRBJ2-5, with D possibly matching TRBD2 (5 bases). V shed 4 bases and J shed 6 bases, with 12 bases lying between them. The CDR3 sequence is 13 residues long. CDR1 and CDR2 (germline): MNHEY, SMNVEV (reference sequence). The CDR3 region is CASSSSAGKTQYF. As DNA, the CDR3 is TGTGCCAGCAGTTCCTCGGCCGGGAAGACCCAGTACTTC.